One sample yielded the 18 T cell receptor beta chains listed below, sequenced in a study of T cell responses to AZD1222 COVID-19 vaccine. Only in-frame clones appear in the TCRdb table, and some are missing; sequencing was by immunoSEQ multiplex PCR. The sample consists of roughly 130,000 clones, 92% of them appearing once. The sequencing used peripheral blood, collected 28 days after the second AZD1222 dose. Source of these receptors: an adult who received the AZD1222 COVID-19 vaccine.

This chain joins TRBV9 and TRBJ1-3; a possible D gene is TRBD1 (5 bases). The CDR3 has 15 residues. V lost 2 bases and J 1 base, leaving 10 bases between the germline ends. The germline CDR1 and CDR2 sequences are SGDLS and YYNGEE. The CDR3 DNA sequence: TGTGCCAGCAGCGTTGGGGGTACTTCTGGAAACACCATATATTTT. The encoded protein is CASSVGGTSGNTIYF. Combining the CDR3 with reference TRBV9 and TRBJ1-3 gives the whole variable domain DSGVTQTPKHLITATGQRVTLRCSPRSGDLSVYWYQQSLDQGLQFLIQYYNGEERAKGNILERFSAQQFPDLHSELNLSSLELGDSALYFCASSVGGTSGNTIYFGEGSWLTVV.

The chain uses TRBV7-3 and TRBJ2-3, with D possibly being TRBD2 (5 bases). CDR1 and CDR2 (germline): SGHTA, FQGTGA. Trimming took off 2 bases at V and 2 bases at J, with 14 bases between the two ends. The CDR3 length is 16 residues. Here the CDR3 DNA reads TGTGCCAGCAGCTTAGGGTCTAGCAGAATCACAGATACGCAGTATTTT. Translation gives CASSLGSSRITDTQYF. Variable domain in full (rest from reference TRBV7-3 and TRBJ2-3): GAGVSQTPSNKVTEKGKYVELRCDPISGHTALYWYRQSLGQGPEFLIYFQGTGAADDSGLPNDRFFAVRPEGSVSTLKIQRTERGDSAVYLCASSLGSSRITDTQYFGPGTRLTVL.

Only one count was recorded for this clone. The V and J genes are TRBV6-2 or TRBV6-3 and TRBJ2-7, with TRBD2 identical over 11 bases. The CDR3 spans 19 residues. CDR1 MNHEY and CDR2 SVGEGT come from the germline V gene. V was clipped by 2 bases and J by 1 base; unmatched bases: 13. The chain's CDR3 is CASSYTTSGDITPSYEQYF. CDR3 DNA: TGTGCCAGCAGTTACACGACTAGCGGGGACATTACTCCTTCCTACGAGCAGTACTTC.

The genes are TRBV27 and TRBJ2-1; 7 bases align to TRBD2. The CDR3 has 14 residues. The germline gives CDR1 MNHEY, CDR2 SMNVEV (reference sequence). The J segment lost 1 base and the V segment lost 4 bases, leaving 1 base of the junction unmatched. CDR3: CASSWGGSYNEQFF. The CDR3 bases are TGTGCCAGCAGTTGGGGGGGGTCCTACAATGAGCAGTTCTTC.

The chain employs TRBV7-2 and TRBJ1-2; D is possibly TRBD1 (6 bases). Trimming stripped 5 bases from V and 5 bases from J, with 12 bases between. Per germline, CDR1 SGHTA and CDR2 FQGNSA. The CDR3 contains 13 residues. The CDR3 coding sequence is TGTGCCAGCAGCCCCGGACAGATTTATGGCTACACCTTC. Amino acid sequence: CASSPGQIYGYTF.

The chain links TRBV28 to TRBJ1-1; unclear D gene. V lost 2 bases to trimming and J lost 8 bases, with 12 bases between them. Germline CDR1 and CDR2: MDHEN and SYDVKM. The CDR3 contains 13 residues. CDR3 region: CASSLPNYGEAFF. The CDR3 DNA follows: TGTGCCAGCAGTTTACCCAATTATGGGGAAGCTTTCTTT.

The chain uses TRBV4-2 and TRBJ1-6, with D hard to call. With 0 bases removed from V and 7 bases from J, the gap between germline ends came to 13 bases. The CDR3 has 16 amino acids. Germline V CDR1 and CDR2: LGHNA, YNFKEQ. CDR3 nucleotide sequence: TGTGCCAGCAGCCAAGAAGGAGGACTCCCGAATTCACCCCTCCACTTT. Amino acid sequence: CASSQEGGLPNSPLHF.

The rearrangement uses TRBV12-3 or TRBV12-4 and TRBJ2-3; the D is unclear. V dropped 3 bases and J dropped 0 bases, with 4 bases sitting between them. This CDR3 has 13 residues. Here the CDR3 DNA reads TGTGCCAGCAGTTTCTATAGCACAGATACGCAGTATTTT. This codes for CASSFYSTDTQYF.

This chain joins TRBV7-2 and TRBJ2-2; 11 bases fit TRBD2. The CDR3 runs 15 residues. CDR1 is SGHTA, CDR2 FQGNSA, per germline. V trimming: 3 bases; J trimming: 6 bases; junction bases outside the gene matches: 3. The CDR3 DNA reads TGTGCCAGCAGCTTTAGCGGGGGGGCCGCCGGGGAGCTGTTTTTT. Protein product: CASSFSGGAAGELFF.

The chain is built from TRBV19 and TRBJ1-1; D uncertain. Germline V lookup: CDR1 LNHDA, CDR2 SQIVND (reference sequence). V lost 8 bases and J 4 bases, leaving 8 bases between the germline ends. The CDR3 is 11 amino acids. CDR3 in DNA: TGTGCCAGTTCCTGGGGCACTGAAGCTTTCTTT. Translated: CASSWGTEAFF.

This chain uses TRBV19 with TRBJ1-1; D is ambiguous. CDR1 LNHDA and CDR2 SQIVND come from the germline V gene (reference sequence). Trimming removed 3 bases from V and 7 bases from J, with 21 bases in between. The CDR3 is made up of 16 amino acids. CDR3 loop: CASSIGPGLPNGEAFF. CDR3 nucleotides: TGTGCCAGTAGTATCGGGCCTGGACTGCCAAACGGTGAAGCTTTCTTT.

V gene TRBV1 combines with J gene TRBJ2-1; no check of the table's D call, TRBD2, against the DNA was made. TRBV1 is tagged as a pseudogene. The CDR3 covers 16 residues. CDR3 loop: CTSSQPTSAAHNEQFF. The CDR3 nucleotides are TGCACCAGCAGCCAACCGACTAGCGCCGCCCACAATGAGCAGTTCTTC.

This clone has just a few counts. This sequence joins TRBV2 and TRBJ1-2; D is undetermined. This CDR3 spans 11 amino acids. Germline assignment: CDR1 SNHLY and CDR2 FYNNEI. The ends were cut back, 7 bases at V and 4 bases at J, with 7 bases in the middle. Written as DNA, the CDR3 is TGTGCCAGCATGGAGTCCTATGGCTACACCTTC. Protein product: CASMESYGYTF.

CDR3 loop: CASSLGQYGEQYF. As DNA, the CDR3 is TGCGCCAGCAGCCTGGGACAGTACGGCGAGCAGTACTTC. The rearrangement joins TRBV5-1 to TRBJ2-7, with 7 bases that match TRBD1. CDR1 is SGHRS, CDR2 YFSETQ, per germline. This CDR3 has 13 residues. The junction had 7 bases not matched to a gene; V was cut back by 4 bases and J by 6 bases.

The chain is built from TRBV4-2 and TRBJ1-4; weak D call: TRBD1 (5 bases). Trimming took 5 bases from V and 11 from J, leaving 15 bases between them. Germline loops: CDR1 LGHNA, CDR2 YNFKEQ. The CDR3 extends over 13 amino acids. DNA of the CDR3: TGTGCCAGCAGCAGACAACCCCAGGGTAAACTGTTTTTT. Its translation is CASSRQPQGKLFF.

This chain links TRBV18 with TRBJ2-5; D assignment may be TRBD1 or TRBD2 (5 bases each). The CDR3 sequence is 16 residues long. Trimming removed 0 bases at V and 0 bases at J, with 11 bases between. Germline lookup yields CDR1 KGHSH and CDR2 LQKENI. The CDR3 here is CASSPPPGRDQETQYF. The CDR3 bases are TGTGCCAGCTCACCACCCCCGGGACGGGACCAAGAGACCCAGTACTTC.

This sequence joins TRBV12-3 or TRBV12-4 and TRBJ1-1; no clear D gene. This CDR3 spans 13 amino acids. V was clipped by 7 bases and J by 7 bases, with 16 bases between them. This chain's CDR3 is CASIRLGQSEAFF. The CDR3 DNA reads as TGTGCCAGCATCAGACTCGGGCAGAGTGAAGCTTTCTTT.

The rearrangement joins TRBV25-1 to TRBJ1-1; D gene ambiguous. CDR3 length: 12 amino acids. Trimming removed 8 bases from V and 3 bases from J, with 10 bases in between. Germline-derived CDR1 and CDR2 are MGHDK and SYGVNS. CDR3 protein: CASRFRDTEAFF. DNA of the CDR3: TGTGCCAGCCGGTTCCGGGACACTGAAGCTTTCTTT. Variable domain in full (rest from reference TRBV25-1 and TRBJ1-1): EADIYQTPRYLVIGTGKKITLECSQTMGHDKMYWYQQDPGMELHLIHYSYGVNSTEKGDLSSESTVSRIRTEHFPLTLESARPSHTSQYLCASRFRDTEAFFGQGTRLTVV.